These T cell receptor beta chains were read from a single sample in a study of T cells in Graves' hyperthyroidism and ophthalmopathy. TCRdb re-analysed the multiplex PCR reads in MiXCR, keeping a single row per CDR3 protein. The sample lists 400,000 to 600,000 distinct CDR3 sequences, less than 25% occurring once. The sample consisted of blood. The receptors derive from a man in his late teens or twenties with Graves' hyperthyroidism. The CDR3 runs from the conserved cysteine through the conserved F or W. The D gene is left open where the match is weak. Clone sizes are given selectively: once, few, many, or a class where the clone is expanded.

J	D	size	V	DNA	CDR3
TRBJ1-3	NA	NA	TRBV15	TGTGCCACCAGTAGGGACACCTCTGGAAACACCATATATTTT	CATSRDTSGNTIYF
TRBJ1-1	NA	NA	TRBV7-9	TGTGCCAGCAGCTTCCTGACAGGTTTCTCCGCTGAAGCTTTCTTT	CASSFLTGFSAEAFF
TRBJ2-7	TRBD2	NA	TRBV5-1	TGCGCCAGCAGCCCTGGAAGCGGGGGGGCGGGCCTTCCGGGCGAGCAGTACTTC	CASSPGSGGAGLPGEQYF
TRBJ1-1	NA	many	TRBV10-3	TGTGCCATCAGTGACCGCGGACACGTTGAAGCTTTCTTT	CAISDRGHVEAFF
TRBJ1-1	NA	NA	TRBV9	TGTGCCAGCACCCCCTCGGGACGGACTAACACTGAAGCTTTCTTT	CASTPSGRTNTEAFF
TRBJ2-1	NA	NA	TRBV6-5	TGTGCCAGCAGTTCAGCCCCCGGACCGTACAATGAGCAGTTCTTC	CASSSAPGPYNEQFF
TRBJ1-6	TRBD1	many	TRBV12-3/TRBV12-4	TGTGCCAGCAGCCCGGACAGGCATTCACCCCTCCACTTT	CASSPDRHSPLHF
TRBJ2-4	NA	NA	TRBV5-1	TGCGCCAGCAGCTTGGATTGGCTAGCGAAACACATTCAGTACTTC	CASSLDWLAKHIQYF
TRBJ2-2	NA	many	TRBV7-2	TGTGCCAGCAACAACAGGGAGTTCACCGGGGAGCTGTTTTTT	CASNNREFTGELFF
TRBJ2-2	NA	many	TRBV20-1	TGCAGTGCTGGAAAAACCGGGTCCGGGGAGCTGTTTTTT	CSAGKTGSGELFF
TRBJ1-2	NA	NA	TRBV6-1	TGTGCCAGCAGTGAGCTGACGAGCTTCGACGGCTACACCTTC	CASSELTSFDGYTF
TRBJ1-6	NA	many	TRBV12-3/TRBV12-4	TGTGCCAGCAGTTTGTCGGGTCTGCATTCACCCCTCCACTTT	CASSLSGLHSPLHF
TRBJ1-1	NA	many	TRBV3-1	TGTGCCAGCAGCCAAGATTTCAGAGCTTTCTTT	CASSQDFRAFF
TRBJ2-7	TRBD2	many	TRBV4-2	TGTGCCAGCAGCCAAGATCACGGGACTAGCGTCTACGAGCAGTACTTC	CASSQDHGTSVYEQYF
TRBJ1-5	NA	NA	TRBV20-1	TGCAGTGCTAGAGATCAGGGTGATCAGCCCCAGCATTTT	CSARDQGDQPQHF